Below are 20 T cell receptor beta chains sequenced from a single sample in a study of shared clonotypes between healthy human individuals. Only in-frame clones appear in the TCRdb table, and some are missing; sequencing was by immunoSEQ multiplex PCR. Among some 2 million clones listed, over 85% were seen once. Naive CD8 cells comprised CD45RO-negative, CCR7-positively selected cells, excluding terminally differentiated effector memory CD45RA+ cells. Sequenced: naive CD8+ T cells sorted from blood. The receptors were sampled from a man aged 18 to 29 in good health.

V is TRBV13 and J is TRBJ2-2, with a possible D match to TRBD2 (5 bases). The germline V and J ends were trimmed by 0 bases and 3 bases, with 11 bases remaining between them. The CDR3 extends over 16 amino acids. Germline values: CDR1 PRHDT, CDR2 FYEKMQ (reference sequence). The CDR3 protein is CASSLGLEGDTGELFF. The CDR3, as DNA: TGTGCCAGCAGCTTAGGACTAGAAGGAGACACCGGGGAGCTGTTTTTT.

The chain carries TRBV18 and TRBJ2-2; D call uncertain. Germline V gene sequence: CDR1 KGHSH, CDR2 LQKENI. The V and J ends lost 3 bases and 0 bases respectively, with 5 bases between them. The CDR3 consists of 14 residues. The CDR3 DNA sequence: TGTGCCAGCTCACCTCTACCGAACACCGGGGAGCTGTTTTTT. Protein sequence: CASSPLPNTGELFF.

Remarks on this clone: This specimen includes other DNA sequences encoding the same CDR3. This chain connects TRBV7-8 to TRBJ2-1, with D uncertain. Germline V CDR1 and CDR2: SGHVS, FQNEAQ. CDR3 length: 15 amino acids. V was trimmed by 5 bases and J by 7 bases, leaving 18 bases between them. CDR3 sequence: CASSPWVGGSNEQFF. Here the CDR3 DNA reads TGTGCCAGCAGCCCCTGGGTCGGTGGGTCGAATGAGCAGTTCTTC.

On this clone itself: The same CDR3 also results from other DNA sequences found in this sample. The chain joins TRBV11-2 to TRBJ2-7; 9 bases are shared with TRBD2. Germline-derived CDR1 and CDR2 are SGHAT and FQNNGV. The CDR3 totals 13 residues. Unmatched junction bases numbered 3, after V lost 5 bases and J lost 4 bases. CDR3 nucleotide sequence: TGTGCCAGCAGCCCGGGACTAGCTTACGAGCAGTACTTC. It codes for CASSPGLAYEQYF.

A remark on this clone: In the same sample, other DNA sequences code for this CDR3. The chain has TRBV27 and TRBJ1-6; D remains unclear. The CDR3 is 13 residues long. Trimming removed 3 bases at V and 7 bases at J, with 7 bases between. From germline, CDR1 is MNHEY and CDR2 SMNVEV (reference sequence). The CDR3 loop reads CASSFDPNSPLHF. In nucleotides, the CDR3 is TGTGCCAGCAGTTTCGACCCGAATTCACCCCTCCACTTT.

Here the CDR3 reads CASSLKGGACTF. CDR3 nucleotide sequence: TGTGCCAGCAGTTTGAAGGGAGGGGCGTGTACCTTC. This chain links TRBV27 with TRBJ1-2; perhaps TRBD1 as D (5 bases). Germline V gene lookup returns CDR1 MNHEY and CDR2 SMNVEV (reference sequence). The CDR3 is 12 residues long. The V end lost 3 bases, the J end lost 14 bases, and 16 bases lay between the germline ends.

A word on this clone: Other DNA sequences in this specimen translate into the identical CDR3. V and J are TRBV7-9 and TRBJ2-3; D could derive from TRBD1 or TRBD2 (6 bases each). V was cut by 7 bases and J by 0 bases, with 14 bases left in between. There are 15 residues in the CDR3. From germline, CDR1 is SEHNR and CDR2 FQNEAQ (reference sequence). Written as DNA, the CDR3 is TGTGCCAGCACCCCCCCGGGGGCTAGCACAGATACGCAGTATTTT. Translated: CASTPPGASTDTQYF.

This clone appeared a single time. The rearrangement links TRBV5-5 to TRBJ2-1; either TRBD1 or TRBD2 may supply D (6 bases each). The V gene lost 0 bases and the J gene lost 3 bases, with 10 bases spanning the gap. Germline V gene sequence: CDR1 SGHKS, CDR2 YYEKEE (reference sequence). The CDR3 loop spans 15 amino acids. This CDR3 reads CASSLDGGVYNEQFF. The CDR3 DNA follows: TGTGCCAGCAGCTTGGACGGGGGCGTCTACAATGAGCAGTTCTTC.

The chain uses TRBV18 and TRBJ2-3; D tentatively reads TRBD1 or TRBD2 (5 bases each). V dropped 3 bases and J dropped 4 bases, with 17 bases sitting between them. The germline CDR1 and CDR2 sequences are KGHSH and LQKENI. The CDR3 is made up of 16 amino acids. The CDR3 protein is CASSPDGTHFPDTQYF. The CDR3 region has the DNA TGTGCCAGCTCACCGGATGGGACCCATTTCCCAGATACGCAGTATTTT.

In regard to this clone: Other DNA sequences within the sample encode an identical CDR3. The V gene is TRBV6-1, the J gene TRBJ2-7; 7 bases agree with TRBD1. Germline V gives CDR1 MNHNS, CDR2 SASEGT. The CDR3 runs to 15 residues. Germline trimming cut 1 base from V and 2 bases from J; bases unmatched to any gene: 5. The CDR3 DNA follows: TGTGCCAGCAGTGAAGGGACAGGAGGAGCCTACGAGCAGTACTTC. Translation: CASSEGTGGAYEQYF.

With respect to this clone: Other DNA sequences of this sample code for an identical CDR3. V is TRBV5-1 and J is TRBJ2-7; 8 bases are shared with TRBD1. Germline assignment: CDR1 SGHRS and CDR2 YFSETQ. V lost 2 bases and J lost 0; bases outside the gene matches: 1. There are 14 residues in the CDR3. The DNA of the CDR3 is TGCGCCAGCAGCTTCGGACAGGGCTCCTACGAGCAGTACTTC. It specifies CASSFGQGSYEQYF.

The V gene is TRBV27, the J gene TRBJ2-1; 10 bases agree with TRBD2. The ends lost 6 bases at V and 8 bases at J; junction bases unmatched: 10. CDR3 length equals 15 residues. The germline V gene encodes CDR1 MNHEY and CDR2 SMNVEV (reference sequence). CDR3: CASRGLAGVFDEQFF. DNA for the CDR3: TGTGCCAGCAGGGGGCTAGCGGGAGTTTTCGATGAGCAGTTCTTC.

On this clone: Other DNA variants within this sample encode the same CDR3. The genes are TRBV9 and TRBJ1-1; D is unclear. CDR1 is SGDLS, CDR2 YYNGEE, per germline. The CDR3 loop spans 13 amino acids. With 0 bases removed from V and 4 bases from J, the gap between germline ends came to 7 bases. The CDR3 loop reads CASSVDAGTEAFF. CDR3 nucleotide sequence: TGTGCCAGCAGCGTAGATGCGGGCACTGAAGCTTTCTTT.

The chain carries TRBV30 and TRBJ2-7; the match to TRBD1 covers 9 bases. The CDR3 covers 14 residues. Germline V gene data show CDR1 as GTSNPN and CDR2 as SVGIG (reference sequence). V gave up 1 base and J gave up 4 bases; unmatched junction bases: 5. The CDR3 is CAWSAGQGFYEQYF. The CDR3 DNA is TGTGCCTGGAGTGCGGGACAGGGTTTTTACGAGCAGTACTTC.

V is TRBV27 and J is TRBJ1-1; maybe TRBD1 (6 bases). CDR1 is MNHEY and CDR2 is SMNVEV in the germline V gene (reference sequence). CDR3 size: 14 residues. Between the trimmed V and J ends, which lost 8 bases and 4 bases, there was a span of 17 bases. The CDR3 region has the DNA TGTGCCAGCTCGGTCAACGGGGGGGCCACTGAAGCTTTCTTT. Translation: CASSVNGGATEAFF.

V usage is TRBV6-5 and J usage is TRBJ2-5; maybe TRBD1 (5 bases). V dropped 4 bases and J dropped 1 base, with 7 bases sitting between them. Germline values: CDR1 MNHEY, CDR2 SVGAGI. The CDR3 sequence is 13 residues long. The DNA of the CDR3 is TGTGCCAGCAGTTGGACACCCCAAGAGACCCAGTACTTC. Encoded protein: CASSWTPQETQYF.

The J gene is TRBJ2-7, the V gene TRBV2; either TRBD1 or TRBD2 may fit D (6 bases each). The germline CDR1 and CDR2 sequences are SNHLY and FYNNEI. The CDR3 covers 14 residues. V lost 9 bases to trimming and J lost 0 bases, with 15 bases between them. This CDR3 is CARGGRDLSYEQYF. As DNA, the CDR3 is TGTGCCAGAGGGGGGCGGGACCTCTCCTACGAGCAGTACTTC.

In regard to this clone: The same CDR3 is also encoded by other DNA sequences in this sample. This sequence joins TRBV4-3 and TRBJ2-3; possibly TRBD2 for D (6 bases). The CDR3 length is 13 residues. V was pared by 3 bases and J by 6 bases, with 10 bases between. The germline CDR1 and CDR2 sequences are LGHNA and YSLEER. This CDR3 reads CASSQGGLDTQYF. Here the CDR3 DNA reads TGCGCCAGCAGCCAGGGAGGACTGGATACGCAGTATTTT.

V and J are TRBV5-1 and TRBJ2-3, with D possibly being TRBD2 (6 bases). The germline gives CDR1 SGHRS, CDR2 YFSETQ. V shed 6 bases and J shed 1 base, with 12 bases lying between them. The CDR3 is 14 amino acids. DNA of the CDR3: TGCGCCAGCAAGATTTGGGGGGGCACAGATACGCAGTATTTT. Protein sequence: CASKIWGGTDTQYF.

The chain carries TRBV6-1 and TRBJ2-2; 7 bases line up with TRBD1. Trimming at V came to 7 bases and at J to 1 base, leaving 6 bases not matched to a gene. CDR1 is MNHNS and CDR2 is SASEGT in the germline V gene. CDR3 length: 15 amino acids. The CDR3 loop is CASTAGTVNTGELFF. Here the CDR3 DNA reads TGTGCCAGCACAGCCGGGACAGTGAACACCGGGGAGCTGTTTTTT.